The sequence of this TCR beta chain was determined in a study of shared clonotypes between healthy human individuals (dated by TCRdb to the early 2020s). In terms of the full investigation: A couple of women and a few men aged 18 to 49 years were included in the cohort. To increase sequencing depth and limit assay-specific biases, different laboratories used diverse techniques to prepare libraries and sequence TCR repertoires. To estimate repertoire size and how much clonotype sharing occurs between individuals, the study deeply sequenced the blood TCR repertoires of several healthy adults. Between about 0.94 and 8.9 billion PBMCs per donor were obtained by leukapheresis. For each donor, CD4 naive and CD4 memory were each given three plates, CD8 naive was given two plates, and CD8 memory was given one plate.

Results and caveats for the whole study, not just this receptor: Pairwise subsampling led to the expectation that sequencing depth would affect the degree of clonotype sharing among donors. Incomplete sequencing was indicated by rarefaction of sorted-subset datasets, despite the large sequencing depth. Roughly 5% of naive CD4, around 3.6% of naive CD8, roughly 2.5% of memory CD4, and roughly 0.4% of memory CD8 clonotypes were shared across a few donors. Because the study included only a small number of donors, the genetic and exposure-history diversity represented was limited. Clonotypes shared by all four sorted-subset donors showed higher generation probabilities than non-shared clonotypes. Estimated clonotype richness was generally larger for naive than for memory subsets. Sampling was restricted to blood, and TCR repertoires in tissues likely differ from the TCR repertoires found in blood.

Using the deep immunoSEQ assay, TCR CDR3 regions were amplified from genomic DNA by multiplex PCR. Extracted genomic DNA from each cell subset was distributed evenly across all wells of several immunoSEQ 96-well plates, and each plate was treated as a replicate. For sorted subsets, approximately 200 ng of genomic DNA, equivalent to around 31,000 T cell genomes, went into each replicate PCR. The purified libraries were quantified using a Qubit 3.0 fluorometer, sized with a Bioanalyzer 2100, and then quantified again using the KAPA Library Quantification kit. Every immunoSEQ 96-well plate was sequenced on a separate single-read 150-cycle Illumina NextSeq 550 flow cell. In the source study's methods: Because only junctional sequences without quality scores were contained in the immunoSEQ output, filtering matching that applied to full-length reads could not be performed. To assign V/J genes and CDR3, sequences were annotated against IMGT germline references using PyIR, a Python wrapper for IgBLAST v1.9. Reads with weak V/J assignments (E-value above 1e-6), missing CDR3, stop codons, out-of-frame junctions, or ambiguous translated residues were removed. V3J clonotypes were defined as sequences sharing an identical inferred V gene, J gene, and CDR3 amino acid sequence. The percentage overlap between two repertoires was calculated by dividing the number of shared unique clonotypes by the size of the smaller repertoire. Richness of each repertoire was evaluated using RTK rarefaction, the Chao1 estimator, and Recon v2.1 estimates of unobserved clonotypes. Generation probabilities for all TCRbeta clonotypes obtained by the gDNA method from a handful of donors were computed using OLGA. In its TCRdb copy, this immuneACCESS table keeps in-frame sequences only and misses some clones. Where compared with another copy, unresolved V genes explain less than half of these, and the others have no known cause. Clonal size and the V and J genes are those of that table, whereas D and trimming came from the DNA. Counted in this sample were millions of clones; roughly 94% of them appeared once. The top ten clonotypes cover 0.13% of the sample.

The donors were healthy, HIV-negative adults who had no recently reported acute infections or vaccinations. All donors were Caucasian adults living in Nashville, Tennessee, USA. CD4+ T cells were enriched by magnetic negative selection, after which naive cells were positively selected on CD45RA and the negative fraction was taken as the memory subset. After blood collection by leukapheresis, PBMCs were isolated using Ficoll-Histopaque density gradient centrifugation and then cryopreserved in the vapor phase of liquid nitrogen. Analytical flow cytometry was used to check the purity and quantity of each magnetically sorted T cell population. Each sorted fraction had its genomic DNA isolated and then quantified by UV absorbance on a Nanodrop 2000c. The CDR3 covers 13 residues, taking in both the cysteine and the phenylalanine. The entry retains the CDR3 DNA only, 39 bases that are in frame from base 1. Relative to germline, V is missing 3 bases and J is missing 1 base, with 0 bases of the junction outside any gene match. The germline V gene (reference sequence) provides CDR1 WNHNN and CDR2 SYGVQD.

About this clone itself: It lacks a known antigen. Within one base of it there is no much larger clone, and no base qualities were kept.

This clonotype was obtained from a man between 18 and 35 years old in good health. Sequenced sample: naive CD4+ T cells sorted from blood. In light of the paper, this sample's cell subset or site label describes: CD45RA+ positively selected. The V gene is TRBV10-1 and the J gene is TRBJ2-7, with 7 middle bases fitting TRBD1. CDR3 region: CASSEQGSYEQYF. The DNA sequence follows: TGCGCCAGCAGTGAACAGGGGTCCTACGAGCAGTACTTC.